The T cell receptor (beta chain) under discussion was sequenced for a study of metastatic and nonmetastatic thyroid tumors. Germline V CDR1 and CDR2: SGHTA, FQGNSA. Trimming shortened V by 7 bases and J by 5 bases, and 17 bases separated the two germline ends. The CDR3 is 15 residues long. Nobody among the patients had been given any treatment before thyroid surgery. Using MiXCR, TCRdb re-called clones from the PCR reads. The table has about 30,000 clones, 25% to 30% seen once. This clone is a singleton in its sample. This receptor was taken from a female donor with papillary thyroid cancer or a benign thyroid nodule (not recorded which). Some clones in this sample may be carry-over from other donors' samples. The chain links TRBV7-2 to TRBJ2-2; the D gene could be TRBD1 or TRBD2 (6 bases each). What was sequenced was blood. The CDR3 coding sequence is TGTGCCAGCATCTTGGGGGGCAAGAGTACCGGGGAGCTGTTTTTT. Translated, it gives CASILGGKSTGELFF.